This is a list of T cell receptor beta chains from one sample in a study of beta chain features in type 1 diabetes. Produced via immunoSEQ multiplex PCR; TCRdb's table is partial and in-frame only. The data hold over 100,000 clones, with under 40% observed a single time. The sample taken for sequencing was stem cell memory CD4+ T cells from blood. Receptors originate from a woman aged 18-29 years in good health. Both conserved end residues are part of each CDR3. D genes are given only for firm matches. Where a row states a size, it is once, few, many or the class of an expanded clone; other rows omit it.

V	D	J	size	CDR3	DNA
TRBV9	.	TRBJ1-1	few	CASSVGLIMNTEAFF	TGTGCCAGCAGCGTAGGGCTGATCATGAACACTGAAGCTTTCTTT
TRBV19	.	TRBJ1-5	few	CASSIDEYPEHF	TGTGCCAGTAGTATTGATGAATATCCAGAGCATTTT
TRBV7-9	.	TRBJ2-3	few	CASSRGLWSTDTQYF	TGTGCCAGCAGCCGAGGGTTATGGAGCACAGATACGCAGTATTTT
TRBV19	.	TRBJ1-5	few	CASSMAGGRQPQHF	TGTGCCAGTAGTATGGCGGGAGGGCGTCAGCCCCAGCATTTT
TRBV15	TRBD1	TRBJ2-1	.	CATSRDQGEFYEQFF	TGTGCCACCAGCAGAGATCAGGGGGAGTTCTATGAGCAGTTCTTC
TRBV7-2	.	TRBJ1-2	.	CASSLEYSGNYGYTF	TGTGCCAGCAGCTTAGAGTATTCCGGGAACTATGGCTACACCTTC
TRBV25-1	.	TRBJ2-7	.	CAISRDNSYEQYF	TGTGCCATCTCCCGGGACAACTCCTACGAGCAGTACTTC
TRBV6-6	TRBD2	TRBJ2-3	.	CASSISGSHTDTQYF	TGTGCCAGCAGTATTAGCGGGAGCCACACAGATACGCAGTATTTT
TRBV6-6	TRBD2	TRBJ2-7	.	CASLPAGVYEQYF	TGTGCCAGCTTGCCGGCGGGAGTATACGAGCAGTACTTC
TRBV11-2	.	TRBJ1-5	.	CASSLKADQPQHF	TGTGCCAGCAGCTTAAAGGCGGATCAGCCCCAGCATTTT
TRBV6-5	.	TRBJ2-1	few	CASSYGRSEFF	TGTGCCAGCAGTTATGGGAGGAGTGAGTTCTTC
TRBV7-2	TRBD2	TRBJ2-1	few	CASSFQRGSYNEQFF	TGTGCCAGCAGCTTCCAGCGGGGCTCCTACAATGAGCAGTTCTTC
TRBV30	TRBD2	TRBJ2-1	few	CAWSRYSGLAGSYNEQFF	TGTGCCTGGAGTCGGTATTCGGGACTAGCGGGAAGTTACAATGAGCAGTTCTTC
TRBV7-3	TRBD2	TRBJ2-1	few	CASSLVVAGISYNEQFF	TGTGCCAGCAGCTTGGTGGTAGCGGGAATCTCCTACAATGAGCAGTTCTTC
TRBV5-1	TRBD1	TRBJ1-2	.	CASSRTGGSYGYTF	TGTGCCAGCAGCCGGACAGGGGGCTCCTATGGCTACACCTTC
TRBV2	TRBD2	TRBJ2-3	.	CASRRDYATDTQYF	TGTGCCAGCAGGCGGGACTACGCCACAGATACGCAGTATTTT
TRBV28	TRBD1	TRBJ1-4	few	CASSSRTGSATNEKLFF	TGTGCCAGCAGCAGTCGGACAGGTTCAGCAACTAATGAAAAACTGTTTTTT
TRBV11-2	TRBD2	TRBJ2-1	.	CASSTYGLARRFVGEQFF	TGTGCCAGCAGCACTTACGGACTAGCCCGGAGATTTGTAGGTGAGCAGTTCTTC
TRBV10-3	.	TRBJ1-5	few	CAISDGTSDNQPQHF	TGTGCCATCAGTGACGGGACAAGTGACAATCAGCCCCAGCATTTT
TRBV5-6	.	TRBJ2-2	once	CASSFLGAGGELFF	TGTGCCAGCAGCTTCTTAGGGGCTGGCGGGGAGCTGTTTTTT
TRBV18	TRBD1	TRBJ1-1	.	CASSLQISGTGSNTEAFF	TGTGCCAGCTCACTTCAAATTTCCGGGACAGGGTCGAACACTGAAGCTTTCTTT
TRBV18	.	TRBJ2-2	.	CASSPPAPGELFF	TGTGCCAGCTCACCACCAGCCCCCGGGGAGCTGTTTTTT
TRBV4-2	TRBD1	TRBJ2-3	.	CASSRWDRLSTDTQYF	TGTGCCAGCAGCCGGTGGGACAGACTTAGCACAGATACGCAGTATTTT
TRBV5-1	TRBD1	TRBJ2-1	.	CASSPPTGASYNEQFF	TGCGCCAGCAGCCCCCCGACAGGGGCAAGCTACAATGAGCAGTTCTTC
TRBV7-9	TRBD1	TRBJ1-1	.	CASSKMTGGRFAEAFF	TGTGCCAGCAGCAAGATGACAGGGGGTAGGTTCGCTGAAGCTTTCTTT
TRBV15	TRBD1	TRBJ2-7	.	CATSTGDRAYEQYF	TGTGCCACCAGCACCGGGGACAGAGCCTACGAGCAGTACTTC
TRBV6-6	.	TRBJ2-5	.	CASSLHSQETQYF	TGTGCCAGCAGTTTACACAGCCAAGAGACCCAGTACTTC
TRBV2	.	TRBJ1-5	few	CASTLEGVGQPQHF	TGTGCCAGCACCTTGGAGGGAGTTGGTCAGCCCCAGCATTTT
TRBV7-9	.	TRBJ2-2	.	CASRLLTGELFF	TGTGCCAGCAGACTTCTTACCGGGGAGCTGTTTTTT
TRBV29-1	.	TRBJ2-2	.	CSVGTRNTGELFF	TGCAGCGTGGGGACACGTAACACCGGGGAGCTGTTTTTT
TRBV7-9	TRBD1	TRBJ1-2	.	CASSLATGTYGYTF	TGTGCCAGCAGCTTGGCGACAGGGACGTACGGCTACACCTTC
TRBV19	.	TRBJ1-5	few	CASSFRVGQPQHF	TGTGCCAGTAGTTTCCGGGTCGGGCAGCCCCAGCATTTT